Presented here are 23 T cell receptor beta chains from one specimen sequenced in a study of Ad26.COV2.S vaccination and SARS-CoV-2 variants. Clones were sequenced by immunoSEQ multiplex PCR, and TCRdb holds only the in-frame ones, with some missing. The data contain a few hundred thousand clones, less than 95% of them singletons. The treatment here: over 15 received Ad26.COV2.S at low or high dose, single or two shots; several received placebo; per-sample allocation not given. All samples were drawn on day 63, counting from the first vaccine or placebo injection. Sequences were derived from peripheral blood, sampled in a trial of Ad26.COV2.S vaccine versus placebo. The receptors shown here come from a person between 18 and 65 years old who received the Ad26.COV2.S COVID-19 vaccine or a placebo.

A single count supports this clone. The chain uses TRBV28 and TRBJ2-1; TRBD1 matches 10 bases. CDR3 length: 16 amino acids. CDR1 MDHEN and CDR2 SYDVKM come from the germline V gene. The V gene end was trimmed by 1 base and the J gene end by 8 bases; junction bases not matched to a gene: 8. CDR3 nucleotides: TGTGCCAGCAGTTTATTTCTCGGGACAGGGGATTATGAGCAGTTCTTC. It yields the protein CASSLFLGTGDYEQFF.

This chain links TRBV28 with TRBJ1-3; 8 bases are shared with TRBD1. The CDR3 is made up of 16 amino acids. Trimming took 6 bases from V and 1 from J; bases not matched to a gene: 8. Per the germline V gene, CDR1 is MDHEN and CDR2 is SYDVKM. For the CDR3, the DNA is TGTGCCAGCAGCAAGGACAGGGCCTTGTCTGGAAACACCATATATTTT. Translating gives CASSKDRALSGNTIYF.

With respect to this clone: The same CDR3 can be traced to other DNA sequences in this sample. V and J are TRBV20-1 and TRBJ2-3; D not resolved. V was clipped by 3 bases and J by 0 bases, with 1 base between them. There are 11 residues in the CDR3. Germline V gene lookup returns CDR1 DFQATT and CDR2 SNEGSKA (reference sequence). CDR3 residues: CSASSTDTQYF. The CDR3 DNA follows: TGCAGTGCTAGCAGCACAGATACGCAGTATTTT.

This rearrangement joins TRBV15 to TRBJ2-5; 9 bases match TRBD1. Germline V gives CDR1 LNHNV, CDR2 YYDKDF (reference sequence). CDR3 length equals 13 residues. The V and J ends lost 1 base and 10 bases, in that order; junction bases with no gene match: 4. The CDR3 loop reads CATSRGGTGHQYF. CDR3 in DNA: TGTGCCACCAGCAGAGGTGGGACAGGGCACCAGTACTTC.

This clone has a single count. The chain couples TRBV5-6 to TRBJ2-2, with 7 bases identical to TRBD2. The CDR3 runs to 18 residues. Germline assignment: CDR1 SGHDT and CDR2 YYEEEE. V dropped 0 bases and J dropped 4; count of bases not matched to a gene: 12. CDR3 region: CASSLGAGASAGTGELFF. CDR3 in DNA: TGTGCCAGCAGCTTGGGGGCGGGAGCCTCCGCGGGCACCGGGGAGCTGTTTTTT.

V and J are TRBV5-4 and TRBJ2-1; D may be TRBD2 (6 bases). The CDR3 has 16 residues. The V end lost 3 bases, the J end lost 2 bases, and 15 bases lay between the germline ends. Germline V lookup: CDR1 SGHNT, CDR2 YYREEE (reference sequence). DNA of the CDR3: TGTGCCAGCAGCTCCCCGGGAGTACCCACCTACAATGAGCAGTTCTTC. Translating it yields CASSSPGVPTYNEQFF. Full variable domain (outside the CDR3, taken from reference TRBV5-4 and TRBJ2-1): ETGVTQSPTHLIKTRGQQVTLRCSSQSGHNTVSWYQQALGQGPQFIFQYYREEENGRGNFPPRFSGLQFPNYSSELNVNALELDDSALYLCASSSPGVPTYNEQFFGPGTRLTVL.

The V call is TRBV5-4, the J call TRBJ2-5; TRBD1 agrees at 8 bases. CDR1 SGHNT and CDR2 YYREEE come from the germline V gene (reference sequence). The CDR3 totals 14 residues. Losses at the gene ends were 4 bases for V and 5 bases for J; bases not matched to a gene: 7. The CDR3, as DNA: TGTGCCAGCAGCACGGGACAGGTTTTGGAGACCCAGTACTTC. It is translated as CASSTGQVLETQYF. Full variable domain (rest looked up from reference TRBV5-4 and TRBJ2-5): ETGVTQSPTHLIKTRGQQVTLRCSSQSGHNTVSWYQQALGQGPQFIFQYYREEENGRGNFPPRFSGLQFPNYSSELNVNALELDDSALYLCASSTGQVLETQYFGPGTRLLVL.

The chain uses TRBV19 and TRBJ2-3; no definite D call. The CDR3 totals 12 residues. Trimming left V 5 bases short and J 7 bases short, with 10 bases between. Germline CDR1 is LNHDA and CDR2 is SQIVND (reference sequence). The CDR3 reads CASSPKAYTQYF. In DNA, the CDR3 is TGTGCCAGTAGTCCTAAGGCTTATACGCAGTATTTT.

The chain combines TRBV20-1 with TRBJ2-1; 10 nucleotides align to TRBD2. The junction had 11 bases not matched to a gene; V was cut back by 3 bases and J by 9 bases. Germline V gives CDR1 DFQATT, CDR2 SNEGSKA (reference sequence). This CDR3 comprises 15 residues. CDR3 protein: CSASSLAGVSGEQFF. The CDR3 bases are TGCAGTGCTAGTAGCCTAGCGGGAGTGAGCGGTGAGCAGTTCTTC.

The chain uses TRBV6-4 and TRBJ1-2; D is unresolved. V lost 8 bases, J lost 6 bases, and 13 bases lay in between. CDR3 length: 12 amino acids. Germline lookup yields CDR1 MRHNA and CDR2 SNTAGT. This chain's CDR3 is CASRPKVDGYTF. The CDR3 nucleotides are TGTGCCAGCCGACCGAAGGTAGATGGCTACACCTTC.

The gene calls are TRBV28 and TRBJ1-5, with a possible D match to TRBD1 (6 bases). V dropped 5 bases and J dropped 4 bases, with 15 bases sitting between them. Germline lookup yields CDR1 MDHEN and CDR2 SYDVKM. This CDR3 region has 15 residues. CDR3 nucleotide sequence: TGTGCCAGCAGTCTACAGGGACTAGGGAATCAGCCCCAGCATTTT. Protein product: CASSLQGLGNQPQHF.

This clone was seen a handful of times. Here the CDR3 reads CASSLGEGGNSPLHF. The CDR3 bases are TGCGCCAGCAGCTTGGGGGAAGGGGGGAATTCACCCCTCCACTTT. The V call is TRBV5-1, the J call TRBJ1-6; D may be TRBD1 (6 bases). Germline loops: CDR1 SGHRS, CDR2 YFSETQ. The germline V and J ends were trimmed by 0 bases and 7 bases, with 11 bases remaining between them. The CDR3 contains 15 residues.

This clone was seen a single time. The rearrangement joins TRBV29-1 to TRBJ2-7, with 14 bases identical to TRBD2. The junction had 5 bases not matched to a gene; V was cut back by 4 bases and J by 6 bases. Germline-derived CDR1 and CDR2 are SQVTM and ANQGSEA. The CDR3 is 14 amino acids. CDR3 sequence: CSVATSGRASEQYF. For the CDR3, the DNA is TGCAGCGTTGCGACTAGCGGGAGGGCGAGCGAGCAGTACTTC.

The genes are TRBV7-9 and TRBJ2-7, with TRBD2 matching over 10 bases. Trimming took 6 bases from V and 2 from J; bases not matched to a gene: 7. Germline CDR1 SEHNR, CDR2 FQNEAQ (reference sequence). The CDR3 has 15 amino acids. The CDR3 protein is CASSWTSGNTYEQYF. The DNA of the CDR3 is TGTGCCAGCAGTTGGACTAGCGGAAACACCTACGAGCAGTACTTC.

This chain connects TRBV4-3 to TRBJ2-7; a possible D gene is TRBD2 (6 bases). Looked up from germline, CDR1 is LGHNA and CDR2 is YSLEER. V gave up 1 base and J gave up 3 bases, with 13 bases separating them. CDR3 length equals 15 residues. The CDR3 DNA reads as TGCGCCAGCAGCCAAGGAGGCCACGGGGGCTACGAGCAGTACTTC. It codes for CASSQGGHGGYEQYF.

This chain joins TRBV7-2 and TRBJ2-5; TRBD2 matches at 12 bases. The CDR3 runs 15 residues. CDR1 is SGHTA and CDR2 is FQGNSA in the germline V gene. After removal of 5 bases from V and 5 bases from J, the junction contained 6 bases not matched to a gene. The CDR3 DNA sequence: TGTGCCAGCAGCACATGGCTAGCGGGAGGGGAGACCCAGTACTTC. Translated: CASSTWLAGGETQYF.

The rearrangement links TRBV5-5 to TRBJ2-2, with 10 bases fitting TRBD1. The V and J ends lost 4 bases and 3 bases, in that order; junction bases with no gene match: 3. Per germline, CDR1 SGHKS and CDR2 YYEKEE (reference sequence). This CDR3 has 15 residues. The CDR3 loop is CASSTDRGHTGELFF. The CDR3 nucleotides are TGTGCCAGCAGCACTGACAGGGGGCACACCGGGGAGCTGTTTTTT.

V usage is TRBV7-2 and J usage is TRBJ2-1; D may match TRBD1 or TRBD2 (5 bases each). Between the trimmed V and J ends, which lost 3 bases and 0 bases, there was a span of 9 bases. CDR3 length equals 15 residues. From germline, CDR1 is SGHTA and CDR2 FQGNSA. Written as DNA, the CDR3 is TGTGCCAGCAGCTTCCGAGGGGCCTCCTACAATGAGCAGTTCTTC. It encodes CASSFRGASYNEQFF.

This chain connects TRBV7-8 to TRBJ1-5; D unresolved. The CDR3 runs 13 residues. Germline V gene data show CDR1 as SGHVS and CDR2 as FQNEAQ. Trimming stripped 1 base from V and 8 bases from J, with 9 bases between. The CDR3 reads CASSLGSLEPQHF. The CDR3 DNA sequence: TGTGCCAGCAGCTTAGGAAGCTTGGAGCCCCAGCATTTT.

This clone was seen only a few times. The chain's CDR3 is CASSSQTGSGEQYF. The CDR3 bases are TGTGCCAGCAGCTCACAAACAGGGTCGGGGGAGCAGTACTTC. This chain links TRBV5-4 with TRBJ2-7; D may be TRBD1 (6 bases). The CDR3 extends over 14 amino acids. V lost 3 bases and J lost 7, with 17 bases in between. Germline V lookup: CDR1 SGHNT, CDR2 YYREEE (reference sequence).

The chain recombines TRBV7-9 with TRBJ1-1, with TRBD1 matching over 7 bases. This CDR3 has 15 amino acids. Germline CDR1 SEHNR, CDR2 FQNEAQ (reference sequence). Trimming took 5 bases from V and 5 from J; bases not matched to a gene: 11. CDR3 in DNA: TGTGCCAGCAGCCCTGCGACAGGGTGGAATACTGAAGCTTTCTTT. Amino acids: CASSPATGWNTEAFF.

V and J are TRBV12-5 and TRBJ2-7, with 9 bases matching TRBD1. There are 15 residues in the CDR3. V lost 7 bases, J lost 3 bases, and 10 bases stayed unmatched. Germline V lookup: CDR1 LGHNT, CDR2 FRNRAP. Here the CDR3 DNA reads TGTGCTAGTGCCCCCCCCGGGACAGGGAGCTACGAGCAGTACTTC. Its protein product is CASAPPGTGSYEQYF.

The chain employs TRBV7-9 and TRBJ2-7; 7 bases are a match to TRBD1. The germline V gene has CDR1 SEHNR and CDR2 FQNEAQ (reference sequence). This CDR3 has 11 residues. Trimming took 3 bases from V and 7 from J; bases not matched to a gene: 0. The chain's CDR3 is CASSLGQEQYF. The DNA for the CDR3 is TGTGCCAGCAGCTTGGGACAGGAGCAGTACTTC.